This T cell receptor beta chain was captured in a study of T cell responses to AZD1222 COVID-19 vaccine. Points on this clone: Its matching antigen is unknown.

Trimming removed 5 bases from V and 7 bases from J, with 15 bases in between. The CDR3 is made up of 14 amino acids. Germline lookup yields CDR1 SEHNR and CDR2 FQNEAQ (reference sequence). Some clones are missing from TCRdb's copy, which holds only in-frame ones; the method was immunoSEQ multiplex PCR. This table has about 150,000 clones, 88% appearing once. General study findings and limits: Only a handful of AZD1222 recipients tested seropositive at baseline. A rise in Spike-specific TCR breadth and depth followed two AZD1222 doses. Donors were largely white British and mainly female; clonal diversity was possibly underestimated. Vaccine-associated CD4 TCRs ranged over spike, dominating at 160-218 and 743-854.

The sequence derives from an adult who received the MenACWY meningococcal vaccine as a control. The specimen was peripheral blood, collected 28 days after the second dose of the MenACWY control vaccine. The chain couples TRBV7-9 to TRBJ1-5; possibly TRBD1 for D (6 bases). DNA for the CDR3: TGTGCCAGCAGCCGGGGGCAGGGGACCCAGCCCCAGCATTTT. This translates into CASSRGQGTQPQHF.